One T cell receptor beta chain is described in this entry. Healthy HIV-negative adults with no recent acute infections or vaccinations were recruited as donors. The data belong to a study of shared clonotypes between healthy human individuals. CDR1 and CDR2 from the germline V gene are MGHRA and YSYEKL. The CDR3 has 19 residues. V dropped 3 bases and J dropped 4; count of bases not matched to a gene: 17. Only in-frame clones appear in the TCRdb table, and some are missing; sequencing was by immunoSEQ multiplex PCR. The sample contains around 1,100,000 clones, around 77% of which appear only once. Sequences were obtained from memory CD4+ T cells from PBMCs. Subset indicated: CD45RA-negative fraction. The V gene is TRBV4-1, the J gene TRBJ2-7; 11 bases are a match to TRBD2. This TCR came from a man younger than 35 in good health. Some clones in this sample may be carry-over from other donors' samples. CDR3: CASSQRVLAGGRGPYEQYF. The CDR3, as DNA: TGCGCCAGCAGCCAGAGAGTGCTAGCGGGAGGCCGGGGACCTTACGAGCAGTACTTC.